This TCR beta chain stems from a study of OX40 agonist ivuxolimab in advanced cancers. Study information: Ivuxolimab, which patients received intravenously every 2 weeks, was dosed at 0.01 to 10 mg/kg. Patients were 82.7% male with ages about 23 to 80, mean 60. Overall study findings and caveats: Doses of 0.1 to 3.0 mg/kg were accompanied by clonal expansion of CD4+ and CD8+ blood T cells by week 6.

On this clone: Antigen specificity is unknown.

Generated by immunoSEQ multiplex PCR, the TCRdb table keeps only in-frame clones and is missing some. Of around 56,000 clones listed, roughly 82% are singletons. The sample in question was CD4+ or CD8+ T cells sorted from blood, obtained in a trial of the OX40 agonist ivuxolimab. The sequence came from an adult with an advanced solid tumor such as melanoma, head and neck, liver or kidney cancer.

In nucleotides, the CDR3 is TGTGCCAGCAGTTTTGAGTATAATTCACCCCTCCACTTT. The encoded protein is CASSFEYNSPLHF. The gene calls are TRBV28 and TRBJ1-6; D is ambiguous. V was shortened by 3 bases and J by 4 bases, with 4 bases between the two germline ends. The CDR3 sequence is 13 residues long. In germline, CDR1 is MDHEN, CDR2 SYDVKM.